This entry concerns a single T cell receptor beta chain. Antigen: not known. The data belong to a study of cytomegalovirus exposure and HLA in healthy donors. This CDR3 is 13 amino acids long. Trimming stripped 0 bases from V and 6 bases from J, with 9 bases between. In germline, CDR1 is SNHLY, CDR2 FYNNEI. This PCR relied on a set of 60 Vbeta primers and 13 Jbeta primers. Method: immunoSEQ multiplex PCR; TCRdb's copy keeps in-frame clones and lacks some. The sample table includes around 130,000 clones. Study results and limitations: A link between a missense DCLRE1C variant and TCR beta V- and J-gene trimming emerged from a later analysis.

Sequenced sample: PBMCs. The TCR was taken from a woman aged 40 to 55 in good health and CMV-seronegative. V usage is TRBV2 and J usage is TRBJ2-7; D remains unclear. The CDR3 coding sequence is TGTGCCAGCAGTGAAGCACAATTCTTCGAGCAGTACTTC. This codes for CASSEAQFFEQYF.